These 15 T cell receptor beta chains share one sample of origin, sequenced in a study of low-dose radiotherapy and immunotherapy resistance in tumors. First-strand cDNA used TRAV- and TRBV-specific primers, covering alpha and beta chains. It was with a constant-region primer and a V-primer adapter that TCRs were amplified over about 19 PCR cycles. MiXCR, run by TCRdb on the reads, gives a single entry per CDR3 protein. The sample yields about 9,000 distinct CDR3 sequences, around 63% seen once. The receptor set was obtained from a human donor with advanced metastatic prostate, ovarian, gallbladder or colorectal cancer (not recorded which). This table probably holds off-target reads from a library built for another chain.

The V gene is TRBV6-2 or TRBV6-3, the J gene TRBJ2-3; weak D call: TRBD1 (6 bases). Trimming removed 6 bases at V and 2 bases at J, with 12 bases between. Germline V gene lookup returns CDR1 MNHEY and CDR2 SVGEGT. The CDR3 sequence is 14 residues long. The CDR3 nucleotides read TGTGCCAGCAGAGGGACACTACTCACAGATACGCAGTATTTT. It translates to CASRGTLLTDTQYF.

V and J are TRBV24-1 and TRBJ2-2, with D maybe TRBD2 (6 bases). The CDR3 sequence is 14 residues long. V lost 5 bases, J lost 6 bases, and 12 bases lay in between. CDR1 and CDR2 (germline): KGHDR, SFDVKD. The chain's CDR3 is CATSVYGSSGELFF. The CDR3 nucleotides are TGTGCCACCAGTGTTTACGGGAGCTCCGGGGAGCTGTTTTTT.

This clonotype came up a few times. The chain has TRBV10-3 and TRBJ2-2; no firm D call. This CDR3 has 14 amino acids. V shed 3 bases and J shed 0 bases, with 5 bases lying between them. Germline lookup yields CDR1 ENHRY and CDR2 SYGVKD. The CDR3 loop is CAISDHSNTGELFF. The CDR3 region has the DNA TGTGCCATCAGTGATCACTCGAACACCGGGGAGCTGTTTTTT.

CDR3 coding DNA: TGTGCCAGTACCCCGACAGGGGGCCTGGTCACTGAAGCTTTCTTT. It translates to CASTPTGGLVTEAFF. This sequence joins TRBV19 and TRBJ1-1; 10 bases match TRBD1. CDR1 is LNHDA, CDR2 SQIVND, per germline (reference sequence). After removal of 7 bases from V and 4 bases from J, the junction contained 9 bases not matched to a gene. The CDR3 extends over 15 amino acids. Based on the CDR3 plus reference TRBV19 and TRBJ1-1, the full variable domain is DGGITQSPKYLFRKEGQNVTLSCEQNLNHDAMYWYRQDPGQGLRLIYYSQIVNDFQKGDIAEGYSVSREKKESFPLTVTSAQKNPTAFYLCASTPTGGLVTEAFFGQGTRLTVV.

This chain joins TRBV5-4 and TRBJ2-1, with TRBD2 identical over 8 bases. The CDR3 has 16 residues. V gave up 0 bases and J gave up 4 bases; unmatched junction bases: 6. Looked up from germline, CDR1 is SGHNT and CDR2 is YYREEE (reference sequence). Here the CDR3 DNA reads TGTGCCAGCAGCTTGGGGAGCGGGGGCCAGTACAATGAGCAGTTCTTC. This translates into CASSLGSGGQYNEQFF.

This clonotype was found a few times. The genes are TRBV29-1 and TRBJ1-4, with TRBD1 matching over 7 bases. With 4 bases clipped from V and 8 bases from J, the junction kept 7 bases outside the gene matches. Germline-derived CDR1 and CDR2 are SQVTM and ANQGSEA. The CDR3 is 13 residues long. This CDR3 reads CSVATGVEEKLFF. CDR3 coding DNA: TGCAGCGTTGCAACAGGGGTGGAGGAAAAACTGTTTTTT. Based on the CDR3 plus reference TRBV29-1 and TRBJ1-4, the full variable domain is SAVISQKPSRDICQRGTSLTIQCQVDSQVTMMFWYRQQPGQSLTLIATANQGSEATYESGFVIDKFPISRPNLTFSTLTVSNMSPEDSSIYLCSVATGVEEKLFFGSGTQLSVL.

The chain links TRBV5-1 to TRBJ2-2; no clear D gene. Trimming left V 0 bases short and J 4 bases short, with 13 bases between. CDR3 length: 16 residues. Germline CDR1 reads SGHRS; CDR2 reads YFSETQ. CDR3 in amino acids: CASSLALGSSTGELFF. For the CDR3, the DNA is TGCGCCAGCAGCTTGGCCCTGGGTAGTAGCACCGGGGAGCTGTTTTTT.

This sequence joins TRBV19 and TRBJ1-2; D ambiguous. V lost 5 bases and J lost 0, with 13 bases in between. The CDR3 totals 15 residues. Germline CDR1 is LNHDA and CDR2 is SQIVND (reference sequence). CDR3 nucleotide sequence: TGTGCCAGTAGTCCCCTATCAGCGGCTAACTATGGCTACACCTTC. This sequence encodes CASSPLSAANYGYTF.

J is TRBJ2-3 and V is TRBV28, with 7 bases identical to TRBD1. J lost 0 bases, V lost 3 bases, and 3 bases had no gene match. Germline values: CDR1 MDHEN, CDR2 SYDVKM. This CDR3 is built from 15 residues. The CDR3 spells CASSFGQASTDTQYF. The CDR3, as DNA: TGTGCCAGCAGTTTCGGACAGGCCAGCACAGATACGCAGTATTTT.

The chain recombines TRBV5-4 with TRBJ1-1, with TRBD1 as a possible D gene (6 bases). V dropped 5 bases and J dropped 5 bases, with 16 bases sitting between them. CDR1 is SGHNT and CDR2 is YYREEE in the germline V gene (reference sequence). The CDR3 is made up of 14 amino acids. CDR3 region: CASRPTDRMTEAFF. CDR3 sequence (DNA): TGTGCCAGCAGGCCGACCGACAGGATGACTGAAGCTTTCTTT.

This chain connects TRBV6-5 to TRBJ2-3; 7 bases fit TRBD2. The V gene end was trimmed by 6 bases and the J gene end by 9 bases; junction bases not matched to a gene: 15. Germline V CDR1 and CDR2: MNHEY, SVGAGI. The CDR3 runs to 15 residues. This chain's CDR3 is CASRFPGVGAGTQYF. DNA of the CDR3: TGTGCCAGCAGATTTCCAGGAGTCGGAGCGGGGACGCAGTATTTT.

The J gene is TRBJ2-7, the V gene TRBV6-2 or TRBV6-3; a weak D match, TRBD2 (6 bases). CDR1 and CDR2 (germline): MNHEY, SVGEGT. The CDR3 extends over 14 amino acids. V was clipped by 8 bases and J by 2 bases, with 16 bases between them. CDR3 residues: CASQPPGVTYEQYF. The CDR3 DNA is TGTGCCAGCCAACCCCCGGGGGTAACCTACGAGCAGTACTTC.

This chain joins TRBV20-1 and TRBJ2-7; no clear D. Germline lookup yields CDR1 DFQATT and CDR2 SNEGSKA (reference sequence). The CDR3 length is 11 residues. Trimming stripped 1 base from V and 6 bases from J, with 7 bases between. CDR3 DNA: TGCAGTGCTAGAGTTGACCTCGAGCAGTACTTC. Translation gives CSARVDLEQYF.

The chain recombines TRBV2 with TRBJ2-5; TRBD2 aligns across 11 bases. CDR1 is SNHLY and CDR2 is FYNNEI in the germline V gene. The CDR3 runs 16 residues. V lost 4 bases to trimming and J lost 3 bases; unmatched junction nucleotides: 7. CDR3 bases: TGTGCCAGCAGTGGGGGTTTTAGCGGGAGGGAAGAGACCCAGTACTTC. Translation: CASSGGFSGREETQYF.

This chain uses TRBV2 with TRBJ2-2, with D uncertain. Germline lookup yields CDR1 SNHLY and CDR2 FYNNEI. The CDR3 spans 14 residues. Deletions cut 8 bases from V and 2 bases from J, with 12 bases between. CDR3 in DNA: TGTGCCAGCTCTAGACTGGCCAACACCGGGGAGCTGTTTTTT. This gives the protein CASSRLANTGELFF.